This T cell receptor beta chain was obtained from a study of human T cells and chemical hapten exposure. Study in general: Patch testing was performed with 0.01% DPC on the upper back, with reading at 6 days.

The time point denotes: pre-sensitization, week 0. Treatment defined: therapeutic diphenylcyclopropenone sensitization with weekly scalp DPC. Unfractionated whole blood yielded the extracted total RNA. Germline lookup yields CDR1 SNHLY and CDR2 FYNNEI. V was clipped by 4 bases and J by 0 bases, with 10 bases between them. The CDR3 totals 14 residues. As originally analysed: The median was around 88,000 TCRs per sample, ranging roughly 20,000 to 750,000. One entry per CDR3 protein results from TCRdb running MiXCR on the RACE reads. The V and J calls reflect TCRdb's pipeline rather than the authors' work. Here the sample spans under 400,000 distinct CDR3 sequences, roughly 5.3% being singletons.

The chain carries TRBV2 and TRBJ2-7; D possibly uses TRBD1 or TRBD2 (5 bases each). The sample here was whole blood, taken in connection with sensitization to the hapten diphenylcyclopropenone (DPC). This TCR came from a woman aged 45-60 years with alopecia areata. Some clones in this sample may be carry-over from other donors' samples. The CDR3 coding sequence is TGTGCCAGCAGTGGAGGGGCGATCTCCTACGAGCAGTACTTC. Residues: CASSGGAISYEQYF.